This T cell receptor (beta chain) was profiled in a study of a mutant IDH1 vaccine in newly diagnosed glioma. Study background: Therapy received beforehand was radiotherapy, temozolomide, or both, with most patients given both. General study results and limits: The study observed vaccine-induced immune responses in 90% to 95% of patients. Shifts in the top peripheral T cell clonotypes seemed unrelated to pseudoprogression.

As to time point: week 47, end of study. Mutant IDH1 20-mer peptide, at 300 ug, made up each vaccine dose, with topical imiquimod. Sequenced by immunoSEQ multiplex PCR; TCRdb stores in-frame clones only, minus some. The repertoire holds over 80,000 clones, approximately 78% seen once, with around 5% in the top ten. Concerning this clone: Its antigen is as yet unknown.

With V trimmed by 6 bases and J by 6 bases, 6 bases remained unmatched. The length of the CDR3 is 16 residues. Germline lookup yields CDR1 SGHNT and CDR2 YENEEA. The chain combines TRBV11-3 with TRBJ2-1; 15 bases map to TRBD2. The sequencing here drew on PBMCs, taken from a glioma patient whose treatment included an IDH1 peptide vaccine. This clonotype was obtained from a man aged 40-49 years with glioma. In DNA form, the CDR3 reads TGTGCCAGCAGTCTCGGGACTAGCGGGGGGTTCAATGAGCAGTTCTTC. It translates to CASSLGTSGGFNEQFF.